Below are 19 T cell receptor beta chains sequenced from a single sample in a study of T cell changes during pregnancy in multiple sclerosis. Sequenced by immunoSEQ multiplex PCR; TCRdb stores in-frame clones only, minus some. The sample lists roughly 40,000 clones, approximately 94% occurring once. This sample comprised CD4+ T cells from peripheral blood mononuclear cells, obtained after pregnancy. The receptors derive from a female donor with multiple sclerosis, enrolled in a pregnancy study.

The chain combines TRBV7-9 with TRBJ1-2; D perhaps matches TRBD1 (5 bases). Per the germline V gene, CDR1 is SEHNR and CDR2 is FQNEAQ (reference sequence). V lost 5 bases to trimming and J lost 4 bases, with 14 bases between them. This CDR3 comprises 14 residues. CDR3 coding DNA: TGTGCCAGCAGCCTCGACCGGGGGGGCTATGGCTACACCTTC. Its protein product is CASSLDRGGYGYTF.

There are a few counts of this clone. The chain is built from TRBV29-1 and TRBJ2-7, with D perhaps matching TRBD1 (5 bases). From germline, CDR1 is SQVTM and CDR2 ANQGSEA. Between the trimmed V and J ends, which lost 2 bases and 5 bases, there was a span of 19 bases. This CDR3 comprises 15 residues. CDR3 sequence: CSVELVIGYRNEQYF. The CDR3 DNA reads as TGCAGCGTTGAATTGGTCATTGGGTACAGGAACGAGCAGTACTTC.

The chain uses TRBV29-1 and TRBJ2-6, with 8 bases identical to TRBD1. With V trimmed by 4 bases and J by 4 bases, 3 bases remained unmatched. Germline V gene data show CDR1 as SQVTM and CDR2 as ANQGSEA. The length of the CDR3 is 14 residues. The DNA for the CDR3 is TGCAGCGTTGCGACAGGGGCCGGGGCCAACGTCCTGACTTTC. It codes for CSVATGAGANVLTF.

This sequence joins TRBV5-1 and TRBJ2-5, with 11 nucleotides matching TRBD2. The V segment lost 4 bases and the J segment 4 bases; nucleotides outside the gene matches: 9. Germline values: CDR1 SGHRS, CDR2 YFSETQ. The CDR3 has 16 residues. CDR3 bases: TGCGCCAGCAGCCGGGCGACTAGCGGGACCCGAGAGACCCAGTACTTC. Its translation is CASSRATSGTRETQYF. The complete variable domain, with remaining parts taken from reference TRBV5-1 and TRBJ2-5, reads KAGVTQTPRYLIKTRGQQVTLSCSPISGHRSVSWYQQTPGQGLQFLFEYFSETQRNKGNFPGRFSGRQFSNSRSEMNVSTLELGDSALYLCASSRATSGTRETQYFGPGTRLLVL.

The chain recombines TRBV2 with TRBJ2-4; tentatively, D is TRBD1 (5 bases). Trimming removed 4 bases at V and 0 bases at J, with 7 bases between. This CDR3 spans 14 amino acids. Germline V lookup: CDR1 SNHLY, CDR2 FYNNEI. CDR3 bases: TGTGCCAGCAGTGCAGGGCTAGCCAAAAACATTCAGTACTTC. Amino acid sequence: CASSAGLAKNIQYF.

The rearrangement joins TRBV2 to TRBJ2-1, with TRBD1 identical over 8 bases. The trim removed 5 bases at V and 2 bases at J, leaving 5 bases unmatched. Germline values: CDR1 SNHLY, CDR2 FYNNEI. CDR3 length: 15 residues. CDR3 sequence: CASSRGQGTYNEQFF. CDR3 sequence (DNA): TGTGCCAGCAGTCGAGGACAGGGTACCTACAATGAGCAGTTCTTC.

The J gene is TRBJ2-3, the V gene TRBV15, with TRBD2 identical over 7 bases. V was clipped by 0 bases and J by 2 bases; unmatched bases: 8. The CDR3 covers 17 residues. Looked up from germline, CDR1 is LNHNV and CDR2 is YYDKDF (reference sequence). DNA for the CDR3: TGTGCCACCAGCAGAGACCGGAGCGGGGCCGACACAGATACGCAGTATTTT. It translates to CATSRDRSGADTDTQYF. Looking up the rest from reference TRBV15 and TRBJ2-3 gives the full variable domain: DAMVIQNPRYQVTQFGKPVTLSCSQTLNHNVMYWYQQKSSQAPKLLFHYYDKDFNNEADTPDNFQSRRPNTSFCFLDIRSPGLGDTAMYLCATSRDRSGADTDTQYFGPGTRLTVL.

The chain couples TRBV2 to TRBJ1-1; D is uncertain. With 6 bases removed from V and 10 bases from J, the gap between germline ends came to 12 bases. Germline CDR1 reads SNHLY; CDR2 reads FYNNEI. The CDR3 has 11 amino acids. CDR3 region: CASSMTRGAFF. CDR3 in DNA: TGTGCCAGCAGCATGACGAGAGGAGCTTTCTTT.

This chain joins TRBV10-2 and TRBJ2-7; 11 nucleotides line up with TRBD1. CDR1 and CDR2 (germline): WSHSY, SAAADI. The junction had 7 bases not matched to a gene; V was cut back by 6 bases and J by 3 bases. The CDR3 covers 15 residues. The CDR3 protein is CASSRTGTGGYEQYF. The CDR3 nucleotides read TGCGCCAGCAGCCGCACCGGGACAGGGGGCTACGAGCAGTACTTC.

The V and J genes are TRBV21-1 and TRBJ1-4. TRBV21-1 represents a pseudogene. This CDR3 spans 15 amino acids. The CDR3 bases are TGTGCCAGCAGCAAAGCGCGGCGGATAAATGAAAAACTGTTTTTT. Amino acids: CASSKARRINEKLFF.

The chain carries TRBV6-1 and TRBJ2-7, with D tentatively TRBD2 (5 bases). Germline CDR1 MNHNS, CDR2 SASEGT. Trimming took off 6 bases at V and 0 bases at J, with 9 bases between the two ends. CDR3 length: 13 residues. The CDR3 sequence is CASSIGLSYEQYF. As DNA, the CDR3 is TGTGCCAGCAGCATTGGACTCTCCTACGAGCAGTACTTC.

The chain carries TRBV6-5 and TRBJ2-4, with TRBD2 identical over 7 bases. The germline gives CDR1 MNHEY, CDR2 SVGAGI. V dropped 5 bases and J dropped 1; count of bases not matched to a gene: 2. This CDR3 contains 14 residues. The CDR3 DNA reads TGTGCCAGCAGTAACGGGGGGGCCAAAAACATTCAGTACTTC. Its protein product is CASSNGGAKNIQYF.

This chain links TRBV9 with TRBJ1-4; D gene uncertain. The CDR3 totals 14 residues. V was clipped by 6 bases and J by 1 base, with 10 bases between them. Germline CDR1 reads SGDLS; CDR2 reads YYNGEE. The DNA for the CDR3 is TGTGCCAGCACCTTAGGAGGAACTAATGAAAAACTGTTTTTT. Its translation: CASTLGGTNEKLFF. Full variable domain (missing parts from reference TRBV9 and TRBJ1-4): DSGVTQTPKHLITATGQRVTLRCSPRSGDLSVYWYQQSLDQGLQFLIQYYNGEERAKGNILERFSAQQFPDLHSELNLSSLELGDSALYFCASTLGGTNEKLFFGSGTQLSVL.

The V gene is TRBV6-5, the J gene TRBJ2-7; 11 bases fit TRBD1. The V segment lost 2 bases and the J segment 6 bases; nucleotides outside the gene matches: 9. CDR1 is MNHEY and CDR2 is SVGAGI in the germline V gene. The CDR3 is 16 amino acids. The CDR3 DNA follows: TGTGCCAGCAGTTACGGGCCGGGACAGGGGGTCTCCGAGCAGTACTTC. It encodes CASSYGPGQGVSEQYF.

The rearrangement uses TRBV6-5 and TRBJ1-1; maybe TRBD1 (6 bases). Germline CDR1 and CDR2: MNHEY and SVGAGI. V was cut by 4 bases and J by 1 base, with 13 bases left in between. The CDR3 totals 15 residues. This CDR3 is CASSLAGTWNTEAFF. CDR3 in DNA: TGTGCCAGCAGTTTGGCAGGGACATGGAACACTGAAGCTTTCTTT.

The CDR3 nucleotides read TGTGCCAGCAGCTTTTCCTCCGGGACTAGCGGGGGGGAGCTGTTTTTT. Its translation: CASSFSSGTSGGELFF. The J gene is TRBJ2-2, the V gene TRBV7-9; 12 bases line up with TRBD2. The CDR3 runs to 16 residues. Germline CDR1 is SEHNR and CDR2 is FQNEAQ (reference sequence). J gave up 8 bases and V 3 bases, and 7 bases lay outside the gene matches.

V and J are TRBV11-2 and TRBJ1-1, with 8 bases matching TRBD1. Germline CDR1 SGHAT, CDR2 FQNNGV. This CDR3 has 16 amino acids. With 4 bases clipped from V and 0 bases from J, the junction kept 7 bases outside the gene matches. CDR3 in DNA: TGTGCCAGCAGCTCCCCAGGGGGCTTCATGAACACTGAAGCTTTCTTT. Translated: CASSSPGGFMNTEAFF.

V and J are TRBV5-8 and TRBJ2-1, with 11 bases aligning to TRBD2. V trimming: 3 bases; J trimming: 5 bases; junction bases outside the gene matches: 4. The CDR3 length is 15 residues. The V gene's germline CDR1 is SGHTS and CDR2 YDEGEE. The CDR3 reads CASSSGLAANNEQFF. In DNA form, the CDR3 reads TGTGCCAGCAGCTCGGGACTAGCGGCCAACAATGAGCAGTTCTTC.

This clone appeared once. This chain uses TRBV7-8 with TRBJ2-4; tentative D call: TRBD1 (6 bases). Germline V lookup: CDR1 SGHVS, CDR2 FQNEAQ. This CDR3 is 15 amino acids long. Trimming removed 5 bases from V and 9 bases from J, with 20 bases in between. The CDR3 coding sequence is TGTGCCAGCAGCCACCCGGGGACAACGATCGGCATTCAGTACTTC. Translating gives CASSHPGTTIGIQYF.